The rows below give T cell receptor beta chains drawn from one sample of a study of blood T cell repertoires in COVID-19. Clones were read by immunoSEQ multiplex PCR, and TCRdb kept only the in-frame ones, dropping some. Of about 160,000 clones in the sample, approximately 91% were seen once. Sequencing was carried out using peripheral blood. The source is a man between 18 and 29 years old with acute or convalescent COVID-19. CDR3s include the opening cysteine and the closing phenylalanine or tryptophan. D genes are given only for firm matches.

CDR3 protein | J gene | V gene | D gene
CASSVGQSDYEQYF | TRBJ2-7 | TRBV9 | .
CASRSSGRAGNEQFF | TRBJ2-1 | TRBV7-9 | TRBD2
CSVEGKGGLSNTGELFF | TRBJ2-2 | TRBV29-1 | TRBD1
CASSSDRGFSGNTIYF | TRBJ1-3 | TRBV5-1 | .
CASSQDFASGREQFF | TRBJ2-1 | TRBV4-2 | TRBD2
CASSRSQGSDGGELFF | TRBJ2-2 | TRBV6-6 | .
CASSPGTVNQPQHF | TRBJ1-5 | TRBV7-8 | TRBD1
CATSASDRASTEAFF | TRBJ1-1 | TRBV24-1 | TRBD1
CASSLYRQTDSPLHF | TRBJ1-6 | TRBV5-4 | .
CATSDRSGGRDTQYF | TRBJ2-3 | TRBV24-1 | TRBD1
CASSLVPGNYGYTF | TRBJ1-2 | TRBV27 | .
CASSWAGAVTYGYTF | TRBJ1-2 | TRBV19 | .
CASSINRDRAYGYTF | TRBJ1-2 | TRBV6-5 | TRBD1
CASSLSGSEADTQYF | TRBJ2-3 | TRBV4-1 | TRBD2
CASSYGTGGGYTF | TRBJ1-2 | TRBV6-6 | TRBD1
CAISWLTSGGTDTQYF | TRBJ2-3 | TRBV10-3 | TRBD2
CASRPGITGNTIYF | TRBJ1-3 | TRBV6-5 | .
CASSSLAGDPYEQYF | TRBJ2-7 | TRBV11-2 | TRBD2
CASGLVRGQGTEAFF | TRBJ1-1 | TRBV12-5 | TRBD1
CASRLAPNSYEQYF | TRBJ2-7 | TRBV6-5 | .
CATSSPGTQSRNEQFF | TRBJ2-1 | TRBV15 | .
CASSSRRDSFTGELFF | TRBJ2-2 | TRBV11-3 | TRBD1
CASAPGLAGGTDTQYF | TRBJ2-3 | TRBV7-6 | TRBD2
CASSPSVYGYTF | TRBJ1-2 | TRBV12-3/TRBV12-4 | .
CASSLEVYSLSGNTIYF | TRBJ1-3 | TRBV7-8 | .
CASSRGGNQPQHF | TRBJ1-5 | TRBV18 | .
CASSHLQAGGQPQHF | TRBJ1-5 | TRBV4-1 | .
CASSKQAGQGAECTEAFF | TRBJ1-1 | TRBV21-1 | .
CASTGGDYGYTF | TRBJ1-2 | TRBV2 | .
CASSPPGAYNSPLHF | TRBJ1-6 | TRBV9 | .
CASSPQEIDYRGRRYGYTF | TRBJ1-2 | TRBV27 | TRBD1
CASSLEQGADYEQYF | TRBJ2-7 | TRBV7-9 | TRBD1
CASSRQQNSYNEQFF | TRBJ2-1 | TRBV3-1/TRBV3-2 | .
CASSEVGGPDMNTEAFF | TRBJ1-1 | TRBV10-2 | TRBD1
CASRTGGYTDTQYF | TRBJ2-3 | TRBV6-6 | TRBD1
CASSLGGQGYEQYF | TRBJ2-7 | TRBV5-5 | TRBD1
CAWSVPGQFNEKLFF | TRBJ1-4 | TRBV30 | TRBD1
CASSSAQGKQQPQHF | TRBJ1-5 | TRBV7-9 | .
CATSYTGELFF | TRBJ2-2 | TRBV27 | .
CASSYGTGVGYTF | TRBJ1-2 | TRBV6-5 | TRBD1
CASSPAGVAGHGYTF | TRBJ1-2 | TRBV5-1 | .
CASSPKQGPTNEKLFF | TRBJ1-4 | TRBV5-1 | TRBD1
CASSRIPEGGEQYF | TRBJ2-7 | TRBV7-8 | TRBD2
CASSLAGRGLGLGNTEAFF | TRBJ1-1 | TRBV7-2 | .
CASSYRGRDTEAFF | TRBJ1-1 | TRBV6-5 | .
CASSQSETEAFF | TRBJ1-1 | TRBV5-5 | .
CASRAPGGYQPQHF | TRBJ1-5 | TRBV2 | .
CASSPPPGQGGEKLFF | TRBJ1-4 | TRBV18 | TRBD1
CASSLTGMDTEAFF | TRBJ1-1 | TRBV7-9 | TRBD1
CASSLGGSSITQETQYF | TRBJ2-5 | TRBV7-9 | .
CASSVPGTGNTGELFF | TRBJ2-2 | TRBV9 | TRBD1
CSASYREARTDTQYF | TRBJ2-3 | TRBV20-1 | TRBD2
CSARVGAEAFF | TRBJ1-1 | TRBV20-1 | .
CASSHRGQGVKAGYTF | TRBJ1-2 | TRBV3-1/TRBV3-2 | TRBD1
CASFPGGKGTGELFF | TRBJ2-2 | TRBV19 | TRBD2
CASSPGIDSSTDTQYF | TRBJ2-3 | TRBV7-9 | .
CASSLGQGSSPLHF | TRBJ1-6 | TRBV5-6 | TRBD1
CSVAQGSEQYF | TRBJ2-7 | TRBV29-1 | .
CATKLTDKQSNQPQHF | TRBJ1-5 | TRBV28 | .
CASSQGQTEAFF | TRBJ1-1 | TRBV3-1/TRBV3-2 | TRBD1